Each of the 16 T cell receptor beta chains below was sequenced from the same sample in a study of cytomegalovirus exposure and HLA in healthy donors. Use of 60 Vbeta and 13 Jbeta primers characterized the PCR. Clones were read by immunoSEQ multiplex PCR, and TCRdb kept only the in-frame ones, dropping some. The profile shows 200,000 to 250,000 clones, roughly 87% of them singletons. The sample taken for sequencing was PBMCs. The receptors shown here come from a woman aged 40 to 49 in good health and CMV-seropositive.

The chain links TRBV13 to TRBJ2-7; 12 nucleotides agree with TRBD1. This CDR3 spans 13 amino acids. Germline CDR1 PRHDT, CDR2 FYEKMQ (reference sequence). V lost 4 bases and J lost 8; bases outside the gene matches: 3. The CDR3 coding sequence is TGTGCCAGCAGCTCCGGGACAGGGGGCAAGCAGTACTTC. The encoded protein is CASSSGTGGKQYF.

The J gene is TRBJ2-1, the V gene TRBV2; weak D call: TRBD2 (6 bases). The germline V and J ends were trimmed by 7 bases and 2 bases, with 9 bases remaining between them. This CDR3 spans 13 amino acids. Germline V CDR1 and CDR2: SNHLY, FYNNEI. The CDR3 region is CASTAGPYNEQFF. DNA of the CDR3: TGTGCCAGCACGGCGGGACCCTACAATGAGCAGTTCTTC.

The rearrangement uses TRBV11-1 and TRBJ2-2; 9 bases are shared with TRBD1. CDR1 is SGHAT, CDR2 FQDESV, per germline (reference sequence). There are 15 residues in the CDR3. The V gene end was trimmed by 6 bases and the J gene end by 2 bases; junction bases not matched to a gene: 4. The CDR3 sequence: CASSSQGANTGELFF. The CDR3 DNA reads as TGTGCCAGCAGTTCACAGGGGGCCAACACCGGGGAGCTGTTTTTT.

Concerning this clone: The junction departs from germline at one end; a sequencing error may be responsible. The rearrangement joins TRBV7-9 to TRBJ1-2; D call uncertain. The CDR3 has 13 residues. Germline values: CDR1 SEHNR, CDR2 FQNEAQ (reference sequence). The CDR3 bases are TGTTCCAGCAGCGGTGGCTGGTTGGCCGGCTACACCTTC. This translates into CSSSGGWLAGYTF.

The chain has TRBV11-1 and TRBJ2-7; 12 bases align to TRBD2. With 4 bases clipped from V and 5 bases from J, the junction kept 9 bases outside the gene matches. Germline lookup yields CDR1 SGHAT and CDR2 FQDESV (reference sequence). This CDR3 has 16 residues. DNA of the CDR3: TGTGCCAGCAGCTCTATCACTAGCGGGAGGTGGGACGAGCAGTACTTC. Its protein product is CASSSITSGRWDEQYF.

The gene calls are TRBV4-2 and TRBJ1-3, with D possibly being TRBD1 (5 bases). Trimming pared 8 bases from V and 2 bases from J, leaving 13 bases between. Per germline, CDR1 LGHNA and CDR2 YNFKEQ. This CDR3 contains 14 residues. The CDR3, as DNA: TGTGCCAGCGGACCGGCAGGGACTGGAAACACCATATATTTT. It codes for CASGPAGTGNTIYF.

This chain connects TRBV7-3 to TRBJ2-2, with D uncertain. V lost 0 bases, J lost 1 base, and 3 bases lay in between. CDR3 size: 14 residues. The germline CDR1 and CDR2 sequences are SGHTA and FQGTGA. Here the CDR3 DNA reads TGTGCCAGCAGCTTAACTCAGAACACCGGGGAGCTGTTTTTT. It translates to CASSLTQNTGELFF.

The rearrangement links TRBV7-2 to TRBJ1-2; 10 bases are a match to TRBD1. Trimming removed 4 bases from V and 7 bases from J; junction bases left unmatched: 12. CDR1 and CDR2 from the germline V gene are SGHTA and FQGNSA. The CDR3 sequence is 16 residues long. CDR3 residues: CASSSHAGTGVRGYTF. Here the CDR3 DNA reads TGTGCCAGCAGCTCTCACGCCGGGACAGGGGTCCGTGGCTACACCTTC. The whole variable domain, filled in from reference TRBV7-2 and TRBJ1-2, reads GAGVSQSPSNKVTEKGKDVELRCDPISGHTALYWYRQSLGQGLEFLIYFQGNSAPDKSGLPSDRFSAERTGGSVSTLTIQRTQQEDSAVYLCASSSHAGTGVRGYTFGSGTRLTVV.

This chain links TRBV7-9 with TRBJ2-2, with 8 bases aligning to TRBD1. V trimming: 5 bases; J trimming: 0 bases; junction bases outside the gene matches: 11. This CDR3 has 18 residues. The germline V gene has CDR1 SEHNR and CDR2 FQNEAQ (reference sequence). The CDR3 DNA sequence: TGTGCCAGCAGCCCAAGGACAGGGCATTCCTCGAACACCGGGGAGCTGTTTTTT. It is translated as CASSPRTGHSSNTGELFF.

The J gene is TRBJ1-1, the V gene TRBV18; possibly TRBD1 for D (5 bases). V was trimmed by 2 bases and J by 4 bases, leaving 8 bases between them. This CDR3 has 13 amino acids. CDR1 and CDR2 from the germline V gene are KGHSH and LQKENI. This CDR3 reads CASSPSGLTEAFF. In DNA, the CDR3 is TGTGCCAGCTCACCATCAGGGCTCACTGAAGCTTTCTTT.

CDR3 nucleotide sequence: TGTGCCACCAGCAGAGGGCCGGGAAACCAGAACACTGAAGCTTTCTTT. Protein: CATSRGPGNQNTEAFF. The chain employs TRBV15 and TRBJ1-1; no firm D call. V lost 1 base and J 1 base, leaving 13 bases between the germline ends. The germline gives CDR1 LNHNV, CDR2 YYDKDF (reference sequence). The CDR3 has 16 residues.

The V and J genes are TRBV18 and TRBJ2-1; D is ambiguous. Germline CDR1 and CDR2: KGHSH and LQKENI. This CDR3 comprises 14 residues. Trimming cost V 6 bases and J 5 bases, with 14 bases left between them. The CDR3 coding sequence is TGTGCCAGCTCCCCCACGGAGTTTAACAATGAGCAGTTCTTC. It yields the protein CASSPTEFNNEQFF.

The chain has TRBV5-4 and TRBJ2-3, with TRBD2 matching 8 bases. Germline-derived CDR1 and CDR2 are SGHNT and YYREEE (reference sequence). J gave up 11 bases and V 0 bases, and 17 bases lay outside the gene matches. The CDR3 has 17 residues. The CDR3 region is CASSLASIGRGAARQYF. The CDR3, as DNA: TGTGCCAGCAGCTTGGCATCGATCGGGCGGGGGGCCGCGAGGCAGTATTTT.

The chain combines TRBV19 with TRBJ2-2; 7 positions match TRBD1. This CDR3 comprises 15 residues. From germline, CDR1 is LNHDA and CDR2 SQIVND (reference sequence). Trimming took 3 bases from V and 3 from J; bases not matched to a gene: 4. The CDR3 here is CASSMGDSDTGELFF. The CDR3 region has the DNA TGTGCCAGTAGTATGGGGGACAGTGACACCGGGGAGCTGTTTTTT.

The chain recombines TRBV5-1 with TRBJ2-3; D may be TRBD2 (6 bases). This CDR3 comprises 15 residues. The germline CDR1 and CDR2 sequences are SGHRS and YFSETQ. Trimming stripped 2 bases from V and 3 bases from J, with 13 bases between. CDR3 sequence reads: CASSFGAGRTDTQYF. The CDR3 bases are TGCGCCAGCAGCTTTGGGGCGGGAAGGACAGATACGCAGTATTTT.

The rearrangement joins TRBV7-3 to TRBJ2-1; TRBD2 matches at 8 bases. CDR1 and CDR2 from the germline V gene are SGHTA and FQGTGA. V lost 2 bases to trimming and J lost 7 bases; unmatched junction nucleotides: 7. The CDR3 has 15 amino acids. For the CDR3, the DNA is TGTGCCAGCAGCTTAGTCTGGACTAGCTTAAATGAGCAGTTCTTC. Translated, it gives CASSLVWTSLNEQFF.